These T cell receptor beta chains were read from a single sample in a study of T cells in Graves' hyperthyroidism and ophthalmopathy. TCRdb redid the calling of the multiplex PCR reads with MiXCR, one entry per CDR3 protein. The data show some 300,000 distinct CDR3 sequences, roughly an eighth seen once. Sequences were obtained from blood. The origin of the receptors is a woman in her thirties or forties with Graves' hyperthyroidism. CDR3s include the opening cysteine and the closing phenylalanine or tryptophan. A D gene is named only where the DNA matches it firmly. Size is stated for part of the rows, as once, few or many counts, or as a class when the clone is expanded.

d_call	clone_size	v_call	j_call	cdr3_aa	cdr3_nt
-	few	TRBV13	TRBJ2-7	CASRVRGAGPSLGYEQYF	TGTGCCAGCAGGGTTAGGGGGGCAGGGCCCTCCTTGGGCTACGAGCAGTACTTC
-	-	TRBV13	TRBJ2-1	CASSLGSGGSYNEQFF	TGTGCCAGCAGCTTAGGTTCCGGGGGCTCCTACAATGAGCAGTTCTTC
-	many	TRBV12-5	TRBJ2-7	CASGWDSYEQYF	TGTGCTAGTGGTTGGGACTCATACGAGCAGTACTTC
-	-	TRBV7-2	TRBJ2-3	CARTLYGSTDTQYF	TGTGCCCGCACCTTATACGGGAGCACAGATACGCAGTATTTT
TRBD2	-	TRBV5-1	TRBJ2-1	CASSLDLAGSYEQFF	TGCGCCAGCAGCTTGGATCTAGCGGGGTCCTATGAGCAGTTCTTC
TRBD2	many	TRBV2	TRBJ2-1	CASKTSGRGNEQFF	TGTGCCAGCAAAACTAGCGGGAGGGGAAATGAGCAGTTCTTC
-	many	TRBV15	TRBJ1-1	CATSRDSRGPENTEAFF	TGTGCCACCAGCAGAGACTCCCGGGGGCCGGAGAACACTGAAGCTTTCTTT
TRBD1	many	TRBV11-2	TRBJ1-1	CASSPGTGIEAFF	TGTGCCAGCAGCCCCGGGACAGGGATTGAAGCTTTCTTT
TRBD2	many	TRBV20-1	TRBJ2-3	CSATKSLSGNTDTQYF	TGCAGTGCTACAAAATCCCTTAGCGGGAACACAGATACGCAGTATTTT
-	-	TRBV6-2/TRBV6-3	TRBJ2-7	CASSWGRNYEQYF	TGTGCCAGCAGTTGGGGACGAAACTACGAGCAGTACTTC
-	-	TRBV19	TRBJ2-3	CASSIPSTDTQYF	TGTGCCAGTAGTATCCCTAGCACAGATACGCAGTATTTT
-	many	TRBV11-2	TRBJ1-2	CASSFTTAAPNYGYTF	TGTGCCAGCAGCTTTACGACGGCTGCACCCAACTATGGCTACACCTTC
-	-	TRBV19	TRBJ2-5	CASSFQQTTRETQYF	TGTGCCAGTAGTTTCCAACAGACTACGAGGGAGACCCAGTACTTC
-	few	TRBV6-1	TRBJ2-3	CASSPVFSGTDTQYF	TGTGCCAGCAGCCCGGTGTTTTCAGGCACAGATACGCAGTATTTT
-	once	TRBV18	TRBJ2-7	CASSPGSAEYEQYF	TGTGCCAGCTCACCAGGTAGCGCGGAATACGAGCAGTACTTC
TRBD1	-	TRBV5-4	TRBJ2-5	CASSSFGTAQRTQYF	TGTGCCAGCAGCTCCTTCGGGACAGCCCAGAGAACCCAGTACTTC
-	many	TRBV5-4	TRBJ2-5	CASRSLTQETQYF	TGTGCCAGCAGGAGTCTAACCCAAGAGACCCAGTACTTC
-	few	TRBV13	TRBJ2-5	CASSLRDRRQETQYF	TGTGCCAGCAGCTTAAGAGATCGCCGGCAAGAGACCCAGTACTTC
TRBD1	many	TRBV25-1	TRBJ2-5	CASSEDRAAQETQYF	TGTGCCAGCAGTGAGGACAGGGCGGCCCAAGAGACCCAGTACTTC
TRBD1	many	TRBV7-9	TRBJ2-7	CASRSGTGLTGQYF	TGTGCCAGCAGGTCCGGGACAGGCCTAACCGGGCAGTACTTC
-	many	TRBV12-3/TRBV12-4	TRBJ2-7	CASSLDSLYEQYF	TGTGCCAGCAGCCTCGACAGCCTCTACGAGCAGTACTTC
-	many	TRBV11-2	TRBJ1-1	CASSLGSLRGNTEAFF	TGTGCCAGCAGCTTAGGATCGCTGAGGGGGAACACTGAAGCTTTCTTT
TRBD1	many	TRBV27	TRBJ2-7	CASNTHRGRAGYEQYF	TGTGCCAGCAATACCCACAGGGGACGGGCTGGCTACGAGCAGTACTTC
TRBD1	many	TRBV28	TRBJ1-4	CASSGQGEREKLFF	TGTGCCAGCAGTGGACAGGGTGAGAGGGAAAAACTGTTTTTT
-	many	TRBV6-1	TRBJ1-1	CASKRAGPTEAFF	TGTGCCAGCAAGCGAGCGGGGCCGACTGAAGCTTTCTTT
-	-	TRBV30	TRBJ2-5	CAWKGNKPEARYF	TGTGCCTGGAAAGGGAATAAACCTGAAGCTCGGTACTTC
-	few	TRBV19	TRBJ2-2	CASSQGGSNTGELFF	TGTGCCAGTAGTCAAGGAGGCAGCAACACCGGGGAGCTGTTTTTT
TRBD1	many	TRBV2	TRBJ1-1	CASSVDRGLGAFF	TGTGCCAGCAGTGTGGACAGGGGGCTAGGAGCTTTCTTT
-	-	TRBV28	TRBJ2-5	CASSLRGAETQYF	TGTGCCAGCAGTTTACGGGGGGCGGAGACCCAGTACTTC
-	few	TRBV2	TRBJ1-2	CTSSDVSLYGYTF	TGTACCAGCAGTGACGTCAGCTTGTATGGCTACACCTTC
TRBD2	many	TRBV6-1	TRBJ2-3	CASRASGRVTDTQYF	TGTGCCAGCAGGGCAAGCGGGAGAGTGACAGATACGCAGTATTTT
-	many	TRBV6-1	TRBJ1-3	CASTQPGSSGNTIYF	TGTGCCAGCACTCAACCGGGGTCCTCTGGAAACACCATATATTTT
TRBD2	few	TRBV28	TRBJ2-7	CASSWASGGVRAGALREQYF	TGTGCCAGCAGTTGGGCGTCCGGTGGGGTACGAGCGGGGGCCTTGCGGGAGCAGTACTTC
TRBD2	few	TRBV6-1	TRBJ2-5	CASSEAQVAGEGKTQYF	TGTGCCAGCAGTGAAGCGCAAGTAGCGGGGGAGGGGAAGACCCAGTACTTC
TRBD1	few	TRBV19	TRBJ1-2	CASRVRQGKVLANYGYTF	TGTGCCAGTAGGGTTCGACAGGGAAAAGTATTGGCAAACTATGGCTACACCTTC
-	few	TRBV28	TRBJ1-3	CASSGLVGGIYF	TGTGCCAGCAGTGGACTCGTAGGGGGCATATATTTT
-	many	TRBV5-1	TRBJ2-7	CASSFPLGEQYF	TGCGCCAGCAGCTTCCCGTTAGGCGAGCAGTACTTC
-	many	TRBV11-3	TRBJ1-6	CASSFSNRAPLHF	TGTGCCAGCAGCTTCTCCAACCGAGCACCCCTCCACTTT
TRBD1	many	TRBV28	TRBJ1-2	CASSVSGTGAYGYTF	TGTGCCAGCTCAGTTTCAGGGACAGGGGCCTATGGCTACACCTTC
-	many	TRBV30	TRBJ1-2	CAWRGTPGSSGGYTF	TGTGCCTGGAGGGGGACACCGGGCTCCTCCGGAGGCTACACCTTC
TRBD2	few	TRBV20-1	TRBJ2-1	CSARDLRGLLTSGTYNEQFF	TGCAGTGCTAGAGACTTACGAGGACTGCTGACTAGCGGGACCTACAATGAGCAGTTCTTC
-	many	TRBV7-2	TRBJ1-5	CASSFQARQPQHF	TGTGCCAGCAGCTTTCAGGCGAGACAGCCCCAGCATTTT
TRBD1	many	TRBV6-1	TRBJ2-7	CASRLTGGYYEQYF	TGTGCCAGCAGGCTGACAGGGGGCTACTACGAGCAGTACTTC
-	-	TRBV10-3	TRBJ2-4	CAISESKVEALLAKNIQYF	TGTGCCATCAGTGAGTCGAAGGTGGAAGCGTTACTAGCCAAAAACATTCAGTACTTC
-	many	TRBV2	TRBJ1-1	CASSTRAMNTEAFF	TGTGCCAGCAGCACCAGGGCCATGAACACTGAAGCTTTCTTT
TRBD1	many	TRBV28	TRBJ1-6	CASSFPTGGRHSPLHF	TGTGCCAGCAGTTTCCCGACAGGGGGAAGACATTCACCCCTCCACTTT
-	many	TRBV7-8	TRBJ2-2	CASSNRANTGELFF	TGTGCCAGCAGCAACAGAGCGAACACCGGGGAGCTGTTTTTT
-	-	TRBV2	TRBJ2-7	CASSSLPGEVVYEQYF	TGTGCCAGCAGTTCGCTACCGGGAGAGGTGGTATACGAGCAGTACTTC
-	many	TRBV6-2/TRBV6-3	TRBJ2-1	CASSFGVPNEQFF	TGTGCCAGCAGTTTTGGGGTTCCAAATGAGCAGTTCTTC
-	many	TRBV27	TRBJ1-6	CASRPTQGRNSPLHF	TGTGCCAGCAGACCCACGCAGGGAAGGAATTCACCCCTCCACTTT
-	many	TRBV11-2	TRBJ2-7	CASSGESFYEQYF	TGTGCCAGCAGCGGGGAGAGTTTCTACGAGCAGTACTTC
-	many	TRBV27	TRBJ1-5	CASSWSRNQPQHF	TGTGCCAGCAGTTGGTCCCGCAATCAGCCCCAGCATTTT
TRBD2	few	TRBV6-5	TRBJ2-1	CASSYSSGGIGNEQFF	TGTGCCAGCAGTTACTCGAGCGGGGGGATTGGAAATGAGCAGTTCTTC
-	many	TRBV20-1	TRBJ2-2	CSARATNTGELFF	TGCAGTGCTAGAGCTACGAACACCGGGGAGCTGTTTTTT
-	-	TRBV30	TRBJ1-1	CAWAGIAEASF	TGTGCCTGGGCCGGGATAGCTGAAGCTTCCTTT